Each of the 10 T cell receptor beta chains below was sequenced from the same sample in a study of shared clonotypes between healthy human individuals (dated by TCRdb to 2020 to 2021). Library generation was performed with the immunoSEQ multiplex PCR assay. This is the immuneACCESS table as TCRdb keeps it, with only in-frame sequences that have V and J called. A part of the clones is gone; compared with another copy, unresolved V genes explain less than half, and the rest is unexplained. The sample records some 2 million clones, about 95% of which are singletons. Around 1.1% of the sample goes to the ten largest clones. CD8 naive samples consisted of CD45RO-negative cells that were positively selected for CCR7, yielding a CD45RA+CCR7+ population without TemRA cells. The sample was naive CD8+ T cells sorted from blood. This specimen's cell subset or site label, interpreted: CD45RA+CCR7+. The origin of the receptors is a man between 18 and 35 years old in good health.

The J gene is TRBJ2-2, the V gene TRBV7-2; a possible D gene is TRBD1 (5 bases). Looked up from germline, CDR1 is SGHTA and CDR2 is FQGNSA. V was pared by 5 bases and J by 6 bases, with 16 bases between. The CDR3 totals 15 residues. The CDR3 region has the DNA TGTGCCAGCAGCCAGGGCAGGGTTGTCCCCGGGGAGCTGTTTTTT. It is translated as CASSQGRVVPGELFF.

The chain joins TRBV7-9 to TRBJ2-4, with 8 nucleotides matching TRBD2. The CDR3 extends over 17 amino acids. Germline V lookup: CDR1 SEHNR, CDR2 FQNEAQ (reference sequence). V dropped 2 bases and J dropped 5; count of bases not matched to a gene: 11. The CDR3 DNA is TGTGCCAGCAGCTTATTTGGCGGCGGGGGGCCCCAAAACATTCAGTACTTC. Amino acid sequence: CASSLFGGGGPQNIQYF.

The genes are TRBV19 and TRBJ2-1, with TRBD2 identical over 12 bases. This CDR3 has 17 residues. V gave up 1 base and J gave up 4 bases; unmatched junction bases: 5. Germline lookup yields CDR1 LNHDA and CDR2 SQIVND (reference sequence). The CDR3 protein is CASSIAPGLAGYNEQFF. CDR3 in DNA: TGTGCCAGTAGTATAGCTCCGGGACTAGCGGGTTACAATGAGCAGTTCTTC.

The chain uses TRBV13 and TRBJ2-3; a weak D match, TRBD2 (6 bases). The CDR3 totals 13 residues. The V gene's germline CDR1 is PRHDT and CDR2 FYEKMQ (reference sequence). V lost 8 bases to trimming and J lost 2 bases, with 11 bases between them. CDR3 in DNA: TGTGCCAGCCTTAGCGGAACCACAGATACGCAGTATTTT. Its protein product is CASLSGTTDTQYF.

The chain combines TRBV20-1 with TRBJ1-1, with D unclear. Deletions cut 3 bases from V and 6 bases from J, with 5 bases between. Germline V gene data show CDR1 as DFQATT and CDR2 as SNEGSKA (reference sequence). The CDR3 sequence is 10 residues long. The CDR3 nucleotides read TGCAGTGCTAGTCGGGCTGAAGCTTTCTTT. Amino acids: CSASRAEAFF.

For the CDR3, the DNA is TGTGCCATCCTGGGGGGGCACCTTGGGGAGACCCAGTACTTC. Its translation is CAILGGHLGETQYF. The rearrangement uses TRBV6-5 and TRBJ2-5, with D possibly being TRBD2 (7 bases). CDR1 is MNHEY and CDR2 is SVGAGI in the germline V gene. V shed 10 bases and J shed 5 bases, with 20 bases lying between them. The length of the CDR3 is 14 residues.

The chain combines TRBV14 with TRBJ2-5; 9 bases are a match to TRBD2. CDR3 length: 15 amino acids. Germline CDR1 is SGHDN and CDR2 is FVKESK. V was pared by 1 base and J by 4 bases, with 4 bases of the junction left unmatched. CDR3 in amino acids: CASSQVAGEAETQYF. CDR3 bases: TGTGCCAGCAGCCAAGTAGCGGGAGAGGCAGAGACCCAGTACTTC.

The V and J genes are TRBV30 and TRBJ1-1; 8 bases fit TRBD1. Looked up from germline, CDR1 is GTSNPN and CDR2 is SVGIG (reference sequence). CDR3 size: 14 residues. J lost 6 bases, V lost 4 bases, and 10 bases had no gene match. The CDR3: CAWKGAGGLAEAFF. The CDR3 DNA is TGTGCCTGGAAGGGGGCAGGGGGCCTTGCTGAAGCTTTCTTT.

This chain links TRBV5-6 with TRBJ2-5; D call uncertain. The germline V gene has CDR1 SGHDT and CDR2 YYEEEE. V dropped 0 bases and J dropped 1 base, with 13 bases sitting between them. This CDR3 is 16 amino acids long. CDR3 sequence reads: CASSLEWVGSQETQYF. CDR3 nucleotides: TGTGCCAGCAGCTTGGAATGGGTGGGAAGCCAAGAGACCCAGTACTTC.

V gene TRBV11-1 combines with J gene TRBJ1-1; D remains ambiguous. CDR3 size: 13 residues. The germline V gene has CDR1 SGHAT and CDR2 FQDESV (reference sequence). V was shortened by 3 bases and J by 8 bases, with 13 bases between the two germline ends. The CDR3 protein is CASSFGSDWEAFF. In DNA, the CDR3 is TGTGCCAGCAGCTTCGGGTCAGACTGGGAAGCTTTCTTT.